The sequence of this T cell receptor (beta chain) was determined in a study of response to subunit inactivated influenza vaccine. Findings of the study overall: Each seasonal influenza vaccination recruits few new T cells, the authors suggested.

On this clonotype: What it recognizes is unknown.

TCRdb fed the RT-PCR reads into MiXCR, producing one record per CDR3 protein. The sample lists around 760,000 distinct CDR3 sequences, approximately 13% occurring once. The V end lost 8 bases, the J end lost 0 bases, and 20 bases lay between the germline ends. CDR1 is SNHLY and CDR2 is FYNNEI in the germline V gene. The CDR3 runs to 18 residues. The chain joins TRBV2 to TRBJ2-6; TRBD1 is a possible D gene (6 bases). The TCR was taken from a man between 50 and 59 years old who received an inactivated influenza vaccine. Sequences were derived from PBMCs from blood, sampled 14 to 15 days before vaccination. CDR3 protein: CASCTWTVGPSGANVLTF. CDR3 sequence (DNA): TGTGCCAGCTGTACCTGGACAGTTGGGCCCTCTGGGGCCAACGTCCTGACTTTC.